This T cell receptor delta chain derives from a study of gamma-delta T cells after stem cell transplantation. This clone was seen more than once but under ten times. A much larger clone differs by one base, so this may be a read error. TCRdb reapplied CATT to the RT-PCR reads. Among some 2,000 delta-chain clones listed, roughly 30% were seen once. Germline-derived CDR1 and CDR2 are GEAIGNYY and EKD. The CDR3 is 20 residues long. The sequence derives from a human donor. It is not recorded whose cells these are; they may come from a transplant donor. Source material: gamma-delta T cells. The chain carries TRDV2 and TRDJ3; 9 nucleotides align to TRDD3. CDR3 protein: CACDTVVGDKAPGDARQMFF. The CDR3 DNA sequence: TGTGCCTGTGACACCGTGGTGGGGGATAAGGCGCCTGGGGACGCCCGACAGATGTTTTTC.